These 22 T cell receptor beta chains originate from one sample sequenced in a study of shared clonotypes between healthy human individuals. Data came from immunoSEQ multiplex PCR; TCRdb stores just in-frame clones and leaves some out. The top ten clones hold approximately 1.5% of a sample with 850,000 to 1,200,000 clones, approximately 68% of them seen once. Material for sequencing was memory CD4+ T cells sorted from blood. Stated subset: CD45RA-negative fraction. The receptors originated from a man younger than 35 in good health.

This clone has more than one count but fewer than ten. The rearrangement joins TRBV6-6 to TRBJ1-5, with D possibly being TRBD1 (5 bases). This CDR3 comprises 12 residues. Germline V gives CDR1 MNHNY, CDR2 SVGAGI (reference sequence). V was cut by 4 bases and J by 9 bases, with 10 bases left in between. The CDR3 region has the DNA TGTGCCAGCAGTTCCTCGGGGGGGCCCCAGCATTTT. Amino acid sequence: CASSSSGGPQHF.

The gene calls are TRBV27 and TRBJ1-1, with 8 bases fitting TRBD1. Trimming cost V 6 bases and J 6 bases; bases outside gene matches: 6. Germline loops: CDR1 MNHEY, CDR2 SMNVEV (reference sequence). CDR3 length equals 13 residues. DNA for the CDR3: TGTGCCAGCAGACAGGGGGGCTTGCCTGAAGCTTTCTTT. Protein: CASRQGGLPEAFF.

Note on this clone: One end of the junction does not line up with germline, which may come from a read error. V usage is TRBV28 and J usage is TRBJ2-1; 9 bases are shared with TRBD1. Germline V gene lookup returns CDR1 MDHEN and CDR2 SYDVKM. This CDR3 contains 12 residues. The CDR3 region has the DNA TGTGCCAGCAGTTTTAGGGGACAGGGCGATCTCTTC. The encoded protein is CASSFRGQGDLF. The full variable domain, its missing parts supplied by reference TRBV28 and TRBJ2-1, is DVKVTQSSRYLVKRTGEKVFLECVQDMDHENMFWYRQDPGLGLRLIYFSYDVKMKEKGDIPEGYSVSREKKERFSLILESASTNQTSMYLCASSFRGQGDLFGPGTRLTVL.

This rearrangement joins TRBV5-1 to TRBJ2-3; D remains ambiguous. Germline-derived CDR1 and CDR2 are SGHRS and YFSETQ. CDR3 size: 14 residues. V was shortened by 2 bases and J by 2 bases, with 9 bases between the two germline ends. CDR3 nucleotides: TGCGCCAGCAGCTTCTCGAGCCCCACAGATACGCAGTATTTT. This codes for CASSFSSPTDTQYF.

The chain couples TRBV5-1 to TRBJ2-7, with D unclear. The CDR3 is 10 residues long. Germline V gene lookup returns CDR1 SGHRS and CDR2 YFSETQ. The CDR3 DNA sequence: TGCTTAGGGTACCCCTACGAGCAGTACTTC. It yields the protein CLGYPYEQYF.

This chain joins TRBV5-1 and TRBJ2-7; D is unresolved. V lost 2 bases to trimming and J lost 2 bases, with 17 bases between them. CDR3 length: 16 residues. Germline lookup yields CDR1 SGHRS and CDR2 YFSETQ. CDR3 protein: CASSFFDAGKTYEQYF. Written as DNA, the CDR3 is TGCGCCAGCAGCTTCTTCGACGCAGGAAAAACCTACGAGCAGTACTTC. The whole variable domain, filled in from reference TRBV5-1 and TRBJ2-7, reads KAGVTQTPRYLIKTRGQQVTLSCSPISGHRSVSWYQQTPGQGLQFLFEYFSETQRNKGNFPGRFSGRQFSNSRSEMNVSTLELGDSALYLCASSFFDAGKTYEQYFGPGTRLTVT.

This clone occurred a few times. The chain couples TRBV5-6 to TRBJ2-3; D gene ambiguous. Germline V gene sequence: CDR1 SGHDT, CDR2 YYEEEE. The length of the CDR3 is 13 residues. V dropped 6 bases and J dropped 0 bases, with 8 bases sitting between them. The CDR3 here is CASNSLSTDTQYF. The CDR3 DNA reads TGTGCCAGCAACAGCTTAAGCACAGATACGCAGTATTTT.

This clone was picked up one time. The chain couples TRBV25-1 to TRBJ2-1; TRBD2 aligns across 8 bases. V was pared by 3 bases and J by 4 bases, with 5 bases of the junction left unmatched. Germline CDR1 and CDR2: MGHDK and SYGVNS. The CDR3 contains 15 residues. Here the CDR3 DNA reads TGTGCCAGCAGTGAGTCCGTAGCGGGGTACAATGAGCAGTTCTTC. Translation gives CASSESVAGYNEQFF.

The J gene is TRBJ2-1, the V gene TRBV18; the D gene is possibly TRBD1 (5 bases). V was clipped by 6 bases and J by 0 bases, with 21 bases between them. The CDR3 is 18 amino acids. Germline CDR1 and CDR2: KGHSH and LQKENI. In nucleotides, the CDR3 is TGTGCCAGCTCGCGATTACTACAAGGGGATAGCTCCTACAATGAGCAGTTCTTC. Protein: CASSRLLQGDSSYNEQFF.

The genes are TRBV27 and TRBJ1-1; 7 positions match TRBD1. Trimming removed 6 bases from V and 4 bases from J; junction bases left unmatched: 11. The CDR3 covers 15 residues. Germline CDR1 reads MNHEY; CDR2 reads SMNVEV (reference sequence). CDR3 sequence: CASSFGQAGPTEAFF. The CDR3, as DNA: TGTGCCAGCAGCTTCGGACAGGCGGGCCCCACTGAAGCTTTCTTT.

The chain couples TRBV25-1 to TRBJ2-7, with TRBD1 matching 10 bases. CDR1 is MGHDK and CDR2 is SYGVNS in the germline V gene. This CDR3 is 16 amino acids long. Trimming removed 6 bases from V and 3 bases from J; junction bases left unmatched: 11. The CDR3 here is CASSPPRDRGSYEQYF. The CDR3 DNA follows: TGTGCCAGCAGCCCCCCCAGGGACAGGGGTAGCTACGAGCAGTACTTC.

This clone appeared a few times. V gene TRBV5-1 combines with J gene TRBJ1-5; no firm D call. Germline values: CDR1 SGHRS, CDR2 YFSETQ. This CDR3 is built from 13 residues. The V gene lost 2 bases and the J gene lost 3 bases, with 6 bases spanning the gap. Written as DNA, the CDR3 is TGCGCCAGCAGCTTAATTCCCAATCAGCCCCAGCATTTT. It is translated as CASSLIPNQPQHF.

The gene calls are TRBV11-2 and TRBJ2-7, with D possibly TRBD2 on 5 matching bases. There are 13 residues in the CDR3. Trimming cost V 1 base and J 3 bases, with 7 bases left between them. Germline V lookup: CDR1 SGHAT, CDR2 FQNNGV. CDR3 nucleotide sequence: TGTGCCAGCAGCTTAGCGGGGAACTACGAGCAGTACTTC. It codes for CASSLAGNYEQYF.

CDR3 nucleotide sequence: TGTGCCAGCAGCTCCCCGCAGGGTGGATATGGCTACACCTTC. It is translated as CASSSPQGGYGYTF. The V and J genes are TRBV7-9 and TRBJ1-2; tentatively, D is TRBD1 (5 bases). CDR3 length: 14 residues. Per germline, CDR1 SEHNR and CDR2 FQNEAQ (reference sequence). V was pared by 4 bases and J by 5 bases, with 14 bases between.

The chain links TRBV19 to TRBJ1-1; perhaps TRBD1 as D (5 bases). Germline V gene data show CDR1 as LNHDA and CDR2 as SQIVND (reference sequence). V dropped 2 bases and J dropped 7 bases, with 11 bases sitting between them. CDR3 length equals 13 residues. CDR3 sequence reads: CASSILWDGEAFF. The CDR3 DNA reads TGTGCCAGTAGTATATTATGGGACGGTGAAGCTTTCTTT.

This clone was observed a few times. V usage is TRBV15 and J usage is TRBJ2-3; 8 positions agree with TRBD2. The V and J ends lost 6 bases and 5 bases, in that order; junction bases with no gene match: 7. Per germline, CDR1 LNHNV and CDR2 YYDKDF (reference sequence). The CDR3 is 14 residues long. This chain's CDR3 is CATRRSGGEDTQYF. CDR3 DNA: TGTGCCACCAGGAGGAGCGGGGGAGAAGATACGCAGTATTTT.

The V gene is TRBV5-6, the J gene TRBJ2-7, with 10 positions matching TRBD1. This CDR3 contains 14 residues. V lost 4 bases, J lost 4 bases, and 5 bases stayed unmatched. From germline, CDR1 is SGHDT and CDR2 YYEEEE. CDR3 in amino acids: CASSQGTGVYEQYF. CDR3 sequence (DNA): TGTGCCAGCAGCCAGGGGACAGGGGTATACGAGCAGTACTTC.

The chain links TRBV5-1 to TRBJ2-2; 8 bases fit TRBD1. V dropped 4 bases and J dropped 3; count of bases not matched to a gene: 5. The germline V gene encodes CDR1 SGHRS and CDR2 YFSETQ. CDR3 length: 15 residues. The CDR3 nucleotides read TGCGCCAGCAGCCCAGGGGGCGCGGACACCGGGGAGCTGTTTTTT. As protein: CASSPGGADTGELFF.

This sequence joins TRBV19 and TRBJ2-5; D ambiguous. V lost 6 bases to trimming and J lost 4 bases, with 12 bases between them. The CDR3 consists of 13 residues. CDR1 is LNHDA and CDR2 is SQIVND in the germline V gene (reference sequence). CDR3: CASRSVERETQYF. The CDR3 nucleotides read TGTGCCAGTAGGTCCGTGGAACGAGAGACCCAGTACTTC.

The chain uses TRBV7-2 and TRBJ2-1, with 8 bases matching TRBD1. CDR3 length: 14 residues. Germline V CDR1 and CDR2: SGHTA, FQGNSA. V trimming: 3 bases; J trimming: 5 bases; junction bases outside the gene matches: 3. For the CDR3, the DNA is TGTGCCAGCAGCTTTGGACAGGGCAACAATGAGCAGTTCTTC. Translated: CASSFGQGNNEQFF.

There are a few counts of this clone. The CDR3 is CASSLEAQTNQPQHF. The CDR3 bases are TGTGCCAGCAGCTTAGAAGCCCAAACCAATCAGCCCCAGCATTTT. This rearrangement joins TRBV11-2 to TRBJ1-5; D remains ambiguous. The CDR3 has 15 amino acids. Trimming removed 0 bases from V and 3 bases from J, with 9 bases in between. Per germline, CDR1 SGHAT and CDR2 FQNNGV.

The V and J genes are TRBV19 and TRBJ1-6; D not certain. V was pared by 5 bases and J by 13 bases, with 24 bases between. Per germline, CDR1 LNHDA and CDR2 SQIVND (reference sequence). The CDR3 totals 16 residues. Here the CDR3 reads CASSVIRATAPLPLHF. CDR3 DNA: TGTGCCAGTAGTGTGATCCGGGCCACGGCACCTCTCCCCCTCCACTTT.